Shown below are 8 T cell receptor beta chains from a single sample sequenced in a study of T cells in Graves' hyperthyroidism and ophthalmopathy (dated by TCRdb to about 2019). To prepare the library, multiplex PCR was applied. Sequencer: Illumina HiSeq 2000. Amplification of TCR beta CDR3 regions was carried out from RNA transcripts. The TCR CDR3 was subjected to a first round of RT-PCR using the HTBI primer set and the Qiagen OneStep RT-PCR kit. In TCRdb, the public reads were trimmed at Q25 with fastp and aligned with MiXCR, with productive beta chains retained. Rows are combined by CDR3 protein, so each entry shows the most common genes and DNA. The sample table records 450,000 to 650,000 distinct CDR3 sequences; 14% of these occur just once. The top ten clonotypes cover roughly 7% of the sample. Sequences were obtained from blood. All receptors derive from a woman aged 18 to 35 with Graves' ophthalmopathy.

This clonotype has at least ten counts. The rearrangement links TRBV6-5 to TRBJ2-3, with a tentative D call TRBD2 (5 bases). V lost 0 bases, J lost 3 bases, and 10 bases lay in between. Looked up from germline, CDR1 is MNHEY and CDR2 is SVGAGI. CDR3 length: 15 amino acids. CDR3 coding DNA: TGTGCCAGCAGTTACTCAGTGGGGAGTACAGATACGCAGTATTTT. It codes for CASSYSVGSTDTQYF.

Ten or more counts support this clonotype. The rearrangement links TRBV27 to TRBJ1-5; D is unclear. This CDR3 spans 15 amino acids. V lost 5 bases and J lost 0, with 11 bases in between. Per the germline V gene, CDR1 is MNHEY and CDR2 is SMNVEV (reference sequence). In DNA form, the CDR3 reads TGTGCCAGCAGTCCTCGTCCTCATAGCAATCAGCCCCAGCATTTT. This encodes CASSPRPHSNQPQHF.

This clonotype was recorded many times. This rearrangement joins TRBV2 to TRBJ2-1, with D unclear. The length of the CDR3 is 15 residues. The V gene lost 5 bases and the J gene lost 0 bases, with 11 bases spanning the gap. Germline loops: CDR1 SNHLY, CDR2 FYNNEI. The CDR3 DNA reads as TGTGCCAGCAGTCTTAAGCGCAGCTCCTACAATGAGCAGTTCTTC. Residues: CASSLKRSSYNEQFF. The variable domain in full, with the rest retrieved from reference TRBV2 and TRBJ2-1, is EPEVTQTPSHQVTQMGQEVILRCVPISNHLYFYWYRQILGQKVEFLVSFYNNEISEKSEIFDDQFSVERPDGSNFTLKIRSTKLEDSAMYFCASSLKRSSYNEQFFGPGTRLTVL.

This clonotype was detected many times. The chain uses TRBV20-1 and TRBJ2-3; D is uncertain. Germline CDR1 is DFQATT and CDR2 is SNEGSKA (reference sequence). The CDR3 spans 15 residues. V lost 6 bases and J 0 bases, leaving 16 bases between the germline ends. In DNA, the CDR3 is TGCAGTGCCGCAGCCGACGGTTCGAGCACAGATACGCAGTATTTT. This codes for CSAAADGSSTDTQYF.

This clonotype was seen a handful of times. The chain is built from TRBV5-6 and TRBJ1-3; unclear D gene. The CDR3 is 14 residues long. The germline V gene has CDR1 SGHDT and CDR2 YYEEEE. V lost 4 bases and J 4 bases, leaving 12 bases between the germline ends. Here the CDR3 reads CASSALRGGNTIYF. CDR3 DNA: TGTGCCAGCAGCGCCCTTCGAGGGGGAAACACCATATATTTT.

The table lists this clonotype with a few counts. The chain joins TRBV2 to TRBJ1-5; 9 nucleotides line up with TRBD1. J gave up 3 bases and V 4 bases, and 7 bases lay outside the gene matches. The length of the CDR3 is 16 residues. From germline, CDR1 is SNHLY and CDR2 FYNNEI. The CDR3 loop is CASSGGQGRNNQPQHF. CDR3 coding DNA: TGTGCCAGCAGTGGGGGACAGGGTAGGAACAATCAGCCCCAGCATTTT.

A remark on this clonotype: A much larger clone lies one base from this, so it may be a read error. This chain uses TRBV18 with TRBJ2-5, with 12 nucleotides matching TRBD2. Germline loops: CDR1 KGHSH, CDR2 LQKENI. V gave up 6 bases and J gave up 3 bases; unmatched junction bases: 8. The CDR3 is made up of 16 amino acids. CDR3 DNA: TGTGCCAGCTCTCGACGACTAGCGGGAGATAAAGAGACCCAGTACTTC. This translates into CASSRRLAGDKETQYF.

This clonotype was seen at least ten times. The chain joins TRBV7-3 to TRBJ2-7; TRBD2 is a possible D gene (6 bases). V was shortened by 6 bases and J by 5 bases, with 17 bases between the two germline ends. The CDR3 contains 14 residues. CDR1 SGHTA and CDR2 FQGTGA come from the germline V gene. The CDR3 sequence is CASSPTYGGNEQYF. CDR3 sequence (DNA): TGTGCCAGCAGTCCTACTTACGGCGGGAACGAGCAGTACTTC.